The T cell receptor beta chain under discussion was sequenced for a study of blood T cell repertoires in COVID-19. Background on the study: COVID-19 samples, acute and convalescent, were from the United States, Italy and Spain.

In the study's own analysis: Reference gene primers were amplified, and this amplification served to estimate nucleated cell counts. Clones were sequenced by immunoSEQ multiplex PCR, and TCRdb holds only the in-frame ones, with some missing. From that table come the V and J calls and clone size; the DNA was used to work out D and trimming. This table holds approximately 84,000 clones, about 70% found once. This CDR3 region has 16 residues. Losses at the gene ends were 8 bases for V and 0 bases for J; bases not matched to a gene: 10. Germline loops: CDR1 SGHRS, CDR2 YFSETQ. V gene TRBV5-1 combines with J gene TRBJ2-2; 7 bases agree with TRBD1. The clonotype originates from a man in his fifties with active or convalescent COVID-19. Sequenced material: peripheral blood. CDR3 bases: TGCGCCAGTCTGGAAGGGGGACAGCCGAACACCGGGGAGCTGTTTTTT. Protein sequence: CASLEGGQPNTGELFF.